This T cell receptor (beta chain) appears in the sequencing data of a study of Graves' ophthalmopathy and Graves' hyperthyroidism. V was pared by 8 bases and J by 12 bases, with 13 bases between. The CDR3 length is 10 residues. Amplification from RNA transcripts yielded the TCR beta CDR3 regions. Scientists carried out first-round RT-PCR using HTBI primers and then a second-round multiplex PCR. TCRdb processed the multiplex PCR reads anew with MiXCR; each CDR3 protein has one entry. The sample yields approximately 1.2 million distinct CDR3 sequences, roughly 35% seen once. This chain connects TRBV12-3 or TRBV12-4 to TRBJ1-2, with a weak D call TRBD1 (6 bases). The sequencing input was peripheral blood or thyroid tissue (not recorded which). The TCR originated in an adult man with Graves' hyperthyroidism. The CDR3 protein is CASQGSGNTF. The CDR3 nucleotides read TGTGCCAGCCAGGGGTCTGGAAACACCTTC.